This T cell receptor beta chain derives from a study of CD8+ T cells in alopecia areata. This clone has just one count. Its antigen is still unknown. Germline-derived CDR1 and CDR2 are GTSNPN and SVGIG (reference sequence). V was shortened by 6 bases and J by 0 bases, with 8 bases between the two germline ends. The CDR3 consists of 12 residues. Reverse transcribed after extraction, RNA yielded cDNA as the sequencing template. Clones were read by immunoSEQ multiplex PCR, and TCRdb kept only the in-frame ones, dropping some. The table shows 90,000 to 100,000 clones, with over 40% occurring only once. Overall study results and limits: Clonality was higher in lesional than normal scalp, especially in alopecia totalis/universalis.

Sequencing input: CD4+ T cells sorted from blood. The V and J genes are TRBV30 and TRBJ1-2; D is unclear. The receptor was isolated from a human donor with alopecia areata. The CDR3 protein is CACAQTNYGYTF. In DNA form, the CDR3 reads TGTGCCTGCGCGCAGACTAACTATGGCTACACCTTC.